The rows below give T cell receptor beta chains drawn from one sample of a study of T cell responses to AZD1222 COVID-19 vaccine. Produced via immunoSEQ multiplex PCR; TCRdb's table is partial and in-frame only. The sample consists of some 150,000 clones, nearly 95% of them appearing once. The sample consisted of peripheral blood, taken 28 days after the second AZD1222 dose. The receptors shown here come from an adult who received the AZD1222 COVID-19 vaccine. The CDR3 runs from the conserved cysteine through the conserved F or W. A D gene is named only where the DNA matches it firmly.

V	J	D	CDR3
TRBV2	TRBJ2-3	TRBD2	CASSESRGSLTGTDTQYF
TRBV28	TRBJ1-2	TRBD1	CASSEGQGNGYTF
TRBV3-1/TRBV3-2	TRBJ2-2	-	CASSNLALGAGELFF
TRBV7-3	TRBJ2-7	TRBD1	CASSLGDSTYEQYF
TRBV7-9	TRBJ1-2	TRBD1	CASNDRGQGNYGYTF
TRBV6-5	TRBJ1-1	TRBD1	CASRGQGAETEAFF
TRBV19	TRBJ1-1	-	CASSMLGAGNTEAFF
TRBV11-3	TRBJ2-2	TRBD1	CASSPKGTAVTGELFF
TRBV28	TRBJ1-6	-	CASIPGRANSPLHF
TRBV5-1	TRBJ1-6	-	CASSPLRQERGSPLHF
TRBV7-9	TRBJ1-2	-	CASSPTGKGIGYGYTF
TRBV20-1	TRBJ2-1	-	CSAKENEQFF
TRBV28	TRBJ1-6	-	CASSLLTGWSPLHF
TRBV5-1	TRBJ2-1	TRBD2	CASSLSSGFHEQFF
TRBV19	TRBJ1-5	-	CASSLGRYSNQPQHF
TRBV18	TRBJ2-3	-	CASSNLGFGDTQYF
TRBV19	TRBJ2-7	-	CASRPRQESSYEQYF
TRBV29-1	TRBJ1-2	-	CSVDGAGEGYGYTF
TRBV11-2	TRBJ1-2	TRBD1	CASSLDRQGLGYTF
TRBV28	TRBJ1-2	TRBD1	CASSFGTGGYYGYTF
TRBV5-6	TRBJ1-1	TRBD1	CASNIWGRGKVTEAFF
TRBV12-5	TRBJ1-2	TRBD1	CASGLALKTPGQAYGYTF
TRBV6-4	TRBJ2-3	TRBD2	CASSEITGGATQYF
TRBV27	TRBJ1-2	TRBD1	CASRAVDRPNYGYTF
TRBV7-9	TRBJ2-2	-	CASSLGVGTGELFF
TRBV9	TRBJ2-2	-	CASSVARTFTGELFF
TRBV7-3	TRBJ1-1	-	CASSLQGQNTEAFF
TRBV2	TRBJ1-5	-	CASSVSPGYRPQHF
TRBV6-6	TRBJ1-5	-	CASRHQGQSNQPQHF
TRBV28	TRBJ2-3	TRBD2	CASSSTGTSGSYTQYF
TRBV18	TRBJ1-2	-	CASSPLNYGYTF
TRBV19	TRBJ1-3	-	CASSIDRVPIYF
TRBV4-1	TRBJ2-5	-	CASSPPVREETQYF
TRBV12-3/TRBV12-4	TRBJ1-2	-	CASSFYANYGYTF
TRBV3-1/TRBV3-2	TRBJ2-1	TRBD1	CASSQEEGIAPGQVSRGSYNEQFF
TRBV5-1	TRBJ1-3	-	CASSLAGSSGNTIYF
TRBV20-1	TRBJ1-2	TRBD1	CSATGTAGYTF
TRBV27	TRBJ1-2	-	CASSLGQGYGYTF
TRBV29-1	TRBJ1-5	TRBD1	CSVGQGNNQPQHF
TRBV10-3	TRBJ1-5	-	CAISESGDSNQPQHF
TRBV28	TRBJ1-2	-	CASSSMQDSDNYGYTF
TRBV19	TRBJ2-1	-	CASSMPSSYNEQFF
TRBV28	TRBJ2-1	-	CASSLTALDEQFF
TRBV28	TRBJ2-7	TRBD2	CASSSGSGRHEQYF
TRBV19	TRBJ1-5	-	CASSPTLRVYGNQPQHF
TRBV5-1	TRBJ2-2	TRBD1	CASSSTGAITGELFF
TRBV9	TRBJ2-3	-	CASSVALGTSDTQYF
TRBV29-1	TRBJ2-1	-	CSVAGGHYNEQFF